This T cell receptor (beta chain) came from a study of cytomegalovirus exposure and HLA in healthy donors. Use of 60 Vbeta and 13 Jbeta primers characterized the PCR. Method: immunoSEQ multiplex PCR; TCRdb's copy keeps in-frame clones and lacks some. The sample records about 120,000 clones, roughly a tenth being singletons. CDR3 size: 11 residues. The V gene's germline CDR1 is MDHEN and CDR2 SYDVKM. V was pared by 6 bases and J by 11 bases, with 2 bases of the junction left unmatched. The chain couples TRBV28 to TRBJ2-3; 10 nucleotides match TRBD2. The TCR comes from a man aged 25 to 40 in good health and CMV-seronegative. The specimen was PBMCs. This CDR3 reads CASSTSGVQYF. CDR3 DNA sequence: TGTGCCAGCAGCACTAGCGGGGTGCAGTATTTT. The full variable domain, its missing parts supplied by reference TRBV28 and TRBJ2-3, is DVKVTQSSRYLVKRTGEKVFLECVQDMDHENMFWYRQDPGLGLRLIYFSYDVKMKEKGDIPEGYSVSREKKERFSLILESASTNQTSMYLCASSTSGVQYFGPGTRLTVL.